Sequencing of this T cell receptor beta chain was carried out in a study of T-cell memory formation after mild COVID-19. Sample barcodes and UMIs were carried by the TCR alpha and TCR beta cDNA libraries that 5'RACE generated with constant-segment primers. TCRdb fed the 5' RACE reads into MiXCR, producing one record per CDR3 protein. Seen here are fewer than 650,000 distinct CDR3 sequences, roughly a sixth observed once, and the top ten hold roughly 8.2%. Looked up from germline, CDR1 is SGHRS and CDR2 is YFSETQ. The length of the CDR3 is 15 residues. V lost 2 bases, J lost 2 bases, and 5 bases stayed unmatched. General study results and limits: SARS-CoV-2 specificity of second-wave clones peaking day 37 was unconfirmed.

In the case of this clonotype: Its matching antigen is unknown.

Sequences were obtained from PBMCs or a T cell subset sorted from them (not recorded which). The chain links TRBV5-1 to TRBJ2-3, with 7 bases fitting TRBD1. The clonotype originates from an adult woman who had mild COVID-19 (a few samples of this study predate the infection). Cell type and time point are not known. In nucleotides, the CDR3 is TGCGCCAGCAGCTTAAAGACAGGGCCCACAGATACGCAGTATTTT. This gives the protein CASSLKTGPTDTQYF.